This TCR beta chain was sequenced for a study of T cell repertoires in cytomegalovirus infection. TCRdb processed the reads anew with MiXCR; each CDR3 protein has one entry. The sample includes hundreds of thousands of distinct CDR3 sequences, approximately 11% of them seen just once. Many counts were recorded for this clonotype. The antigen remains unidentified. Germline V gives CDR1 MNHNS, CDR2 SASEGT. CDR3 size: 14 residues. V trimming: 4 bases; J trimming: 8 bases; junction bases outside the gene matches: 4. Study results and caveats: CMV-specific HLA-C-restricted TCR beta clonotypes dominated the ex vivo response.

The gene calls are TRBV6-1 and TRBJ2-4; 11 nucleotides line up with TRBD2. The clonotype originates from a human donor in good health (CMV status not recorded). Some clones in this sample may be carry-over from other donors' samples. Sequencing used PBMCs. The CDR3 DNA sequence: TGTGCCAGCAGTGGCGGGACTAGCGGAGACATTCAGTACTTC. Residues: CASSGGTSGDIQYF.